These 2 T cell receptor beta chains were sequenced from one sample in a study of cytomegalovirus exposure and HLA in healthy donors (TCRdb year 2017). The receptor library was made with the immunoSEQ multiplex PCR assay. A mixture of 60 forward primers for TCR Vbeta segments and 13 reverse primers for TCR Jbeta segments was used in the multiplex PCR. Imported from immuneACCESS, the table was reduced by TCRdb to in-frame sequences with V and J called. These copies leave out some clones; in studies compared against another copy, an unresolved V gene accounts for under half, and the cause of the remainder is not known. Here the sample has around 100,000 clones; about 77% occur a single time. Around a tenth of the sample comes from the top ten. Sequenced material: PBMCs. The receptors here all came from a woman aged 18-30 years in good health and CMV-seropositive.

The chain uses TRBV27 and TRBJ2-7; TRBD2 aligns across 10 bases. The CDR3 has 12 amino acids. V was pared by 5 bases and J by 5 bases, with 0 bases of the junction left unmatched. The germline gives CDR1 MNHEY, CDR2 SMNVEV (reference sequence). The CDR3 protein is CASSSGRDEQYF. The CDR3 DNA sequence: TGTGCCAGCAGTAGCGGGAGGGACGAGCAGTACTTC.

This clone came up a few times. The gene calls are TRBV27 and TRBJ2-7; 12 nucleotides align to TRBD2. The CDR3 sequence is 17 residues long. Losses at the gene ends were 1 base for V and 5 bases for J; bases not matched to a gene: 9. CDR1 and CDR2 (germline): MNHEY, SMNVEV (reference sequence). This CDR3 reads CASSLWRLAGGPHEQYF. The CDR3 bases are TGTGCCAGCAGTTTATGGCGTCTAGCGGGAGGGCCCCACGAGCAGTACTTC.